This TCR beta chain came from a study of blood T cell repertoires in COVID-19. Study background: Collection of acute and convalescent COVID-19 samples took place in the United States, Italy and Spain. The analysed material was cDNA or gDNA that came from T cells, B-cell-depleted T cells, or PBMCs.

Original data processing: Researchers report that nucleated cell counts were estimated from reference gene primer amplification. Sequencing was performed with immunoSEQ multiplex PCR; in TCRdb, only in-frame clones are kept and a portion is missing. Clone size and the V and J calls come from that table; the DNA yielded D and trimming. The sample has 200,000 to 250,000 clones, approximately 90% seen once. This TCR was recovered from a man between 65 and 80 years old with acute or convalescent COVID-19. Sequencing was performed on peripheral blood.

The CDR3 is CASSRGTGDNYGYTF. DNA of the CDR3: TGCGCCAGCAGCCGAGGGACAGGGGATAACTATGGCTACACCTTC. V is TRBV4-1 and J is TRBJ1-2; TRBD1 matches at 10 bases. Germline V gene data show CDR1 as MGHRA and CDR2 as YSYEKL. V shed 4 bases, J shed 1 base, and the junction held 3 bases outside the gene matches. This CDR3 comprises 15 residues.